The 16 T cell receptor beta chains given below trace back to one sample, sequenced in a study of long-term antiretroviral therapy in people with HIV. Samples were assayed with immunoSEQ v3.0 at survey level. Some clones are missing from TCRdb's copy, which holds only in-frame ones; the method was immunoSEQ multiplex PCR. The sample shows about 39,000 clones, roughly 90% of them seen only once. The input for sequencing was unsorted PBMCs, taken just before starting antiretroviral therapy. These receptors came from a woman aged 18 to 35 with HIV.

The CDR3 DNA is TGCGCCAGCAGCCAAGACCTCCCCGATACGCAGTATTTT. Amino acid sequence: CASSQDLPDTQYF. The V and J genes are TRBV4-3 and TRBJ2-3; D is uncertain. The CDR3 covers 13 residues. The V gene lost 0 bases and the J gene lost 6 bases, with 7 bases spanning the gap. Germline V gene sequence: CDR1 LGHNA, CDR2 YSLEER.

The chain has TRBV4-1 and TRBJ2-4; D gene uncertain. The CDR3 totals 18 residues. V dropped 0 bases and J dropped 1 base, with 16 bases sitting between them. Germline V gene data show CDR1 as MGHRA and CDR2 as YSYEKL. DNA for the CDR3: TGCGCCAGCAGCCAAGAAAAAGCCCCCGGGTCGGCCAAAAACATTCAGTACTTC. It is translated as CASSQEKAPGSAKNIQYF.

The chain uses TRBV11-3 and TRBJ2-1, with TRBD2 as a possible D gene (6 bases). V shed 5 bases and J shed 5 bases, with 16 bases lying between them. This CDR3 comprises 15 residues. In germline, CDR1 is SGHNT, CDR2 YENEEA. The CDR3 protein is CASSTRTTRDNEQFF. The CDR3 DNA reads TGTGCCAGCAGCACCAGGACTACCAGGGACAATGAGCAGTTCTTC.

The rearrangement joins TRBV2 to TRBJ1-1; TRBD1 agrees at 7 bases. V dropped 5 bases and J dropped 5; count of bases not matched to a gene: 5. Germline CDR1 reads SNHLY; CDR2 reads FYNNEI. This CDR3 is built from 13 residues. The CDR3 DNA follows: TGTGCCAGCAGTCTTGACAGGGAGACTGAAGCTTTCTTT. Translated: CASSLDRETEAFF.

A few counts support this clone. This rearrangement joins TRBV5-1 to TRBJ2-7; tentatively, D is TRBD2 (6 bases). The germline V and J ends were trimmed by 5 bases and 7 bases, with 16 bases remaining between them. Per the germline V gene, CDR1 is SGHRS and CDR2 is YFSETQ. The CDR3 is 13 amino acids. The CDR3 sequence: CASRGTGVQEQYF. Written as DNA, the CDR3 is TGCGCCAGCAGAGGAACGGGAGTGCAGGAGCAGTACTTC.

The chain couples TRBV28 to TRBJ2-3; the match to TRBD2 covers 11 bases. V lost 4 bases, J lost 4 bases, and 4 bases stayed unmatched. CDR3 length equals 15 residues. CDR1 is MDHEN, CDR2 SYDVKM, per germline. The CDR3 nucleotides are TGTGCCAGCAGTTCACTAGCGGGAGTATCAGATACGCAGTATTTT. The encoded protein is CASSSLAGVSDTQYF.

This chain joins TRBV28 and TRBJ1-2; no definite D call. V lost 5 bases to trimming and J lost 4 bases, with 8 bases between them. CDR1 is MDHEN and CDR2 is SYDVKM in the germline V gene. This CDR3 spans 12 amino acids. The chain's CDR3 is CASSPGFYGYTF. Written as DNA, the CDR3 is TGTGCCAGCAGTCCCGGGTTCTATGGCTACACCTTC.

This chain links TRBV6-1 with TRBJ2-3; TRBD1 might be the D (6 bases). Trimming pared 2 bases from V and 2 bases from J, leaving 8 bases between. Looked up from germline, CDR1 is MNHNS and CDR2 is SASEGT. The CDR3 is 14 amino acids. CDR3 residues: CASSEQGYTDTQYF. The DNA for the CDR3 is TGTGCCAGCAGTGAACAGGGGTACACAGATACGCAGTATTTT.

This chain links TRBV7-9 with TRBJ1-4; TRBD1 matches 7 bases. Germline V gene lookup returns CDR1 SEHNR and CDR2 FQNEAQ (reference sequence). The junction had 7 bases not matched to a gene; V was cut back by 1 base and J by 5 bases. CDR3 length: 16 amino acids. The CDR3 nucleotides read TGTGCCAGCAGCTTAGAGAAGACAGGGCCAAATGAAAAACTGTTTTTT. Encoded protein: CASSLEKTGPNEKLFF.

V is TRBV10-3 and J is TRBJ2-2; 9 bases agree with TRBD2. V gave up 3 bases and J gave up 3 bases; unmatched junction bases: 8. This CDR3 spans 17 amino acids. CDR1 ENHRY and CDR2 SYGVKD come from the germline V gene. CDR3 bases: TGTGCCATCAGTGAAGTGGTAGCGGGAGAGTACACCGGGGAGCTGTTTTTT. Residues: CAISEVVAGEYTGELFF.

V is TRBV29-1 and J is TRBJ2-7; TRBD1 agrees at 7 bases. J gave up 5 bases and V 4 bases, and 11 bases lay outside the gene matches. This CDR3 is built from 14 residues. Germline V gene data show CDR1 as SQVTM and CDR2 as ANQGSEA. CDR3 protein: CSVARDRIPHEQYF. In DNA, the CDR3 is TGCAGCGTTGCCCGGGACAGAATACCCCACGAGCAGTACTTC.

The rearrangement uses TRBV9 and TRBJ1-5; D is unclear. This CDR3 has 15 amino acids. The V end lost 0 bases, the J end lost 0 bases, and 7 bases lay between the germline ends. Germline V CDR1 and CDR2: SGDLS, YYNGEE. The CDR3 reads CASSVGGSSNQPQHF. The CDR3 bases are TGTGCCAGCAGCGTAGGGGGATCTAGCAATCAGCCCCAGCATTTT.

This clone appeared a few times. V and J are TRBV27 and TRBJ2-7; possible D gene TRBD1, 6 bases. V was clipped by 10 bases and J by 4 bases, with 14 bases between them. This CDR3 is built from 12 residues. From germline, CDR1 is MNHEY and CDR2 SMNVEV (reference sequence). CDR3 protein: CATTGRGYEQYF. In DNA form, the CDR3 reads TGTGCCACTACGGGCAGGGGTTACGAGCAGTACTTC.

This clone has only a few counts. The chain uses TRBV4-1 and TRBJ2-7; 8 nucleotides match TRBD1. The V and J ends lost 5 bases and 6 bases, in that order; junction bases with no gene match: 6. The CDR3 extends over 13 amino acids. Germline-derived CDR1 and CDR2 are MGHRA and YSYEKL. In DNA form, the CDR3 reads TGCGCCAGCAGCATCACGGACAGGGTCGAGCAGTACTTC. This gives the protein CASSITDRVEQYF.

The chain recombines TRBV6-5 with TRBJ2-1; the D gene is possibly TRBD1 (5 bases). The CDR3 loop spans 15 amino acids. V was shortened by 0 bases and J by 8 bases, with 14 bases between the two germline ends. In germline, CDR1 is MNHEY, CDR2 SVGAGI. The CDR3 nucleotides are TGTGCCAGCAGTTACTCTAGGGGTAGCCCCTATGAGCAGTTCTTC. Amino acid sequence: CASSYSRGSPYEQFF.

CDR3 coding DNA: TGTGCCAGTAGTTGGACGGACTCGCCACACCAAGAGACCCAGTACTTC. It specifies CASSWTDSPHQETQYF. V usage is TRBV19 and J usage is TRBJ2-5; tentatively, D is TRBD2 (5 bases). From germline, CDR1 is LNHDA and CDR2 SQIVND (reference sequence). The V and J ends lost 5 bases and 0 bases respectively, with 16 bases between them. This CDR3 spans 16 amino acids. The variable domain in full, completed from reference TRBV19 and TRBJ2-5, reads DGGITQSPKYLFRKEGQNVTLSCEQNLNHDAMYWYRQDPGQGLRLIYYSQIVNDFQKGDIAEGYSVSREKKESFPLTVTSAQKNPTAFYLCASSWTDSPHQETQYFGPGTRLLVL.